This T cell receptor beta chain was sequenced during a study of blood T cell repertoires in COVID-19. Study-level background: Collection of acute and convalescent COVID-19 samples took place in the United States, Italy and Spain.

The age range of participants was 18 to 89 years, with residence in under 25 US areas. Assay used: immunoSEQ multiplex PCR; TCRdb lists only in-frame clones, some missing. The sample shows 300,000 to 400,000 clones, approximately 88% of them seen only once. The CDR3 loop spans 17 amino acids. Trimming removed 2 bases from V and 4 bases from J; junction bases left unmatched: 9. Germline lookup yields CDR1 SGHRS and CDR2 YFSETQ. This clone has just one count. The rearrangement links TRBV5-1 to TRBJ2-2, with 9 bases identical to TRBD2. The receptor was derived from a woman in her twenties or thirties with acute COVID-19. Material: PBMCs or T cells enriched from blood (not recorded which). The DNA for the CDR3 is TGCGCCAGCAGCTTACAAGTAGCGGGGGTTGCCACCGGGGAGCTGTTTTTT. Its protein is CASSLQVAGVATGELFF.